The sequence of this T cell receptor beta chain was determined in a study of T cell changes during pregnancy in multiple sclerosis. Using immunoSEQ multiplex PCR, the repertoire was profiled, and TCRdb retains in-frame clones only, with some absent. The sample includes approximately 48,000 clones, 85% to 95% seen only once; the top ten take about 0.6%. Trimming took 2 bases from V and 2 from J; bases not matched to a gene: 13. Looked up from germline, CDR1 is SGHVS and CDR2 is FNYEAQ. This CDR3 region has 18 residues. This specimen was CD4+ T cells from peripheral blood mononuclear cells, taken in the second trimester of pregnancy. The chain employs TRBV7-6 and TRBJ2-3, with 7 bases matching TRBD2. The sequence derives from a female donor with multiple sclerosis, enrolled in a pregnancy study. CDR3 nucleotides: TGTGCCAGCAGCTTAAGGCCCGCCGGGCGGGGGTCCACAGATACGCAGTATTTT. It yields the protein CASSLRPAGRGSTDTQYF. Drawing the rest from reference TRBV7-6 and TRBJ2-3, the complete variable domain is GAGVSQSPRYKVTKRGQDVALRCDPISGHVSLYWYRQALGQGPEFLTYFNYEAQQDKSGLPNDRFSAERPEGSISTLTIQRTEQRDSAMYRCASSLRPAGRGSTDTQYFGPGTRLTVL.